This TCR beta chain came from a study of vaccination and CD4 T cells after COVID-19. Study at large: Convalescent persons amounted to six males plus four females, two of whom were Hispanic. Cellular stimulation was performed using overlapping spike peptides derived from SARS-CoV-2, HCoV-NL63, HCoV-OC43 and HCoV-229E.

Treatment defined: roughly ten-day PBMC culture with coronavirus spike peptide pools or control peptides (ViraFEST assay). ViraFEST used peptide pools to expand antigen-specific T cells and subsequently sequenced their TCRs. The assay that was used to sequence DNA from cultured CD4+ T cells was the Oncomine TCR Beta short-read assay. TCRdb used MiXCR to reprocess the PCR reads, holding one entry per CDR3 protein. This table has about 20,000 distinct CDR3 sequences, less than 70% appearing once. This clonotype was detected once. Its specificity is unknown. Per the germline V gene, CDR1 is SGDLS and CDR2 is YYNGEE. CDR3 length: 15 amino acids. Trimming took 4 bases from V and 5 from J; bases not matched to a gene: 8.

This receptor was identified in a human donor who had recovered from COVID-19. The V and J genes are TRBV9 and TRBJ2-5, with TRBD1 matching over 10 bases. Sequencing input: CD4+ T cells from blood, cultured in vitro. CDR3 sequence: CASSPGTGEVETQYF. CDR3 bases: TGTGCCAGCAGCCCCGGGACAGGGGAGGTCGAGACCCAGTACTTC.